The clone carrying this T cell receptor beta chain appeared many times. The antigen is unknown. This sample stems from a study of breast tumors, draining lymph nodes, adjacent tissues. Findings of the study overall: Tumor repertoires ranked between lymph nodes and nontumor tissue in diversity, with V and J gene preferences.

The lymph nodes were axillary draining lymph nodes from breast cancer patients. TCRdb analysed the multiplex PCR reads with MiXCR anew, one entry per CDR3 protein. The data hold about 230,000 distinct CDR3 sequences, with about 30% observed a single time. Germline V CDR1 and CDR2: SNHLY, FYNNEI. This CDR3 is 11 amino acids long. Trimming took off 8 bases at V and 2 bases at J, with 6 bases between the two ends. The chain recombines TRBV2 with TRBJ2-5; D gene ambiguous. Sample: axillary lymph node tissue. The sequence derives from a female donor with breast cancer. Some clones in this sample may be carry-over from other donors' samples. The CDR3 loop reads CASEEQETQYF. CDR3 nucleotides: TGTGCCAGCGAAGAGCAAGAGACCCAGTACTTC.